The subject of this entry is one T cell receptor (beta chain). Antigen unknown. CDR1 is MDHEN, CDR2 SYDVKM, per germline. V lost 5 bases to trimming and J lost 6 bases; unmatched junction nucleotides: 9. The length of the CDR3 is 14 residues. The assay was immunoSEQ multiplex PCR, and TCRdb's table has in-frame clones only and misses some. The table lists under 65,000 clones, 75% to 80% of them singletons, with about 2.4% in the top ten. This sample was taken from a study of radiotherapy plus CTLA-4 blockade in lung cancer. Focal radiation plus CTLA-4 blockade with ipilimumab was administered to patients who had chemo-refractory metastatic non-small-cell lung cancer. Whole-study findings and limits: In blood, tumor-derived TCR clones expanded after radiotherapy plus ipilimumab.

The chain has TRBV28 and TRBJ1-1; 7 bases are a match to TRBD1. The source material was peripheral blood, sampled from a patient treated with radiotherapy plus ipilimumab. The clonotype originates from a human donor with non-small cell lung cancer whose response to radiotherapy plus ipilimumab could not be evaluated. CDR3 DNA: TGTGCCAGCAGTCCAAACCCGACAGGGTCTGAAGCTTTCTTT. It is translated as CASSPNPTGSEAFF.